The clone carrying this T cell receptor beta chain has only a few counts. Germline V CDR1 and CDR2: LGHDT, YNNKEL (reference sequence). The CDR3 is 14 amino acids. Trimming left V 4 bases short and J 7 bases short, with 17 bases between. This record comes from a study of blood T cell repertoires in COVID-19. Study background: Sites across the United States, Italy and Spain contributed samples from acute and convalescent COVID-19. T cells, B-cell-depleted T cells, or PBMCs provided the cDNA or gDNA that served as material.

Original data processing: Reference gene primer amplification gave nucleated cell count estimates. This table comes from immunoSEQ multiplex PCR, and its TCRdb copy is limited to in-frame clones, with some not included. That table is the source of V, J and clone size, and D and trimming were worked out from the DNA. The sample carries 190,000 or so clones, more than 85% recorded once. This chain connects TRBV3-1 (or the pseudogene TRBV3-2) to TRBJ2-7, with D possibly TRBD1 on 5 matching bases. The sequencing input was peripheral blood. The TCR sequence derives from a man aged 35-49 years with active or convalescent COVID-19. CDR3 residues: CASSPGFGAVEQYF. CDR3 in DNA: TGTGCCAGCAGCCCCGGGTTTGGGGCCGTAGAGCAGTACTTC.